The rows below give T cell receptor beta chains drawn from one sample of a study of T cell responses to AZD1222 COVID-19 vaccine. TCRdb keeps only in-frame clones here, not all; method: immunoSEQ multiplex PCR. Of around 63,000 clones listed, approximately 85% were seen once; the top ten hold roughly 19%. The sample was peripheral blood, taken on day 0 of AZD1222 vaccination. These receptors originate from an adult in good health. Each CDR3 is given with its conserved first and last residue.

j_call: TRBJ2-3
v_call: TRBV11-3
cdr3_aa: CASSHRGDRGADTQYF

j_call: TRBJ2-2
v_call: TRBV7-6
cdr3_aa: CASSLAGTSGGTGELFF

j_call: TRBJ1-5
v_call: TRBV20-1
cdr3_aa: CSAGALTPGPQHF

j_call: TRBJ1-2
v_call: TRBV19
cdr3_aa: CASSISHGRYGYTF

j_call: TRBJ2-7
v_call: TRBV28
cdr3_aa: CASTKGGVYEQYF

j_call: TRBJ2-3
v_call: TRBV6-5
cdr3_aa: CASSSGQGPDTQYF

j_call: TRBJ1-1
v_call: TRBV5-4
cdr3_aa: CASSLEVLNTEAFF

j_call: TRBJ2-2
v_call: TRBV3-1/TRBV3-2
cdr3_aa: CASSMPGLAGGIPTTGELFF

j_call: TRBJ1-6
v_call: TRBV13
cdr3_aa: CASSSVPGQGNSPLHF

j_call: TRBJ1-3
v_call: TRBV19
cdr3_aa: CASSIQDSGNTIYF

j_call: TRBJ2-2
v_call: TRBV7-3
cdr3_aa: CASSPSPKRVSYTGELFF

j_call: TRBJ1-6
v_call: TRBV5-1
cdr3_aa: CASSLGQGAGSPLHF

j_call: TRBJ1-1
v_call: TRBV6-5
cdr3_aa: CASRGSRNTEAFF

j_call: TRBJ1-5
v_call: TRBV6-5
cdr3_aa: CASSYSWPSNQPQHF

j_call: TRBJ1-3
v_call: TRBV6-5
cdr3_aa: CASTLTGGFGNTIYF

j_call: TRBJ1-1
v_call: TRBV28
cdr3_aa: CASSPGGEWDTEAFF

j_call: TRBJ1-2
v_call: TRBV9
cdr3_aa: CASSIGDREFGYTF

j_call: TRBJ1-1
v_call: TRBV30
cdr3_aa: CAWNLNTEAFF

j_call: TRBJ2-5
v_call: TRBV9
cdr3_aa: CASSVSTGFIETQYF

j_call: TRBJ1-2
v_call: TRBV9
cdr3_aa: CASSVAAQSYGYTF

j_call: TRBJ2-4
v_call: TRBV5-6
cdr3_aa: CASSLVDREKNIQYF

j_call: TRBJ1-6
v_call: TRBV7-9
cdr3_aa: CASTLQGVRSPLHF

j_call: TRBJ1-1
v_call: TRBV14
cdr3_aa: CASSQGRGRTEAFF

j_call: TRBJ1-5
v_call: TRBV21-1
cdr3_aa: CASSESDRGGNQPQHF

j_call: TRBJ1-4
v_call: TRBV13
cdr3_aa: CASSLGEKLFF

j_call: TRBJ1-2
v_call: TRBV28
cdr3_aa: CATSRGGSNYGYTF

j_call: TRBJ2-2
v_call: TRBV7-9
cdr3_aa: CASSHNRGNTGELFF

j_call: TRBJ1-5
v_call: TRBV30
cdr3_aa: CAWSARGDQPQHF

j_call: TRBJ1-2
v_call: TRBV9
cdr3_aa: CASSGSDSRYGYTF

j_call: TRBJ2-3
v_call: TRBV6-5
cdr3_aa: CASGMTDTQYF

j_call: TRBJ1-4
v_call: TRBV19
cdr3_aa: CASKIQGVGEKLFF

j_call: TRBJ1-2
v_call: TRBV7-3
cdr3_aa: CASSLHGQAGNYGYTF

j_call: TRBJ2-5
v_call: TRBV5-1
cdr3_aa: CASSSGTGGYQETQYF

j_call: TRBJ1-1
v_call: TRBV9
cdr3_aa: CASSAGRKHTEAFF

j_call: TRBJ1-3
v_call: TRBV28
cdr3_aa: CASSLSHIRRSGNTIYF

j_call: TRBJ1-4
v_call: TRBV5-1
cdr3_aa: CASSLQGDNEKLFF